The entry below gives a single TCR beta chain sequence along with its context. The antigen is unknown. The sample is drawn from a study of early stage breast cancer tumors. Overall study findings and caveats: Tumor and normal breast were distinguished via blood comparison in about 90% of the 16 patients.

Clones were read by immunoSEQ multiplex PCR, and TCRdb kept only the in-frame ones, dropping some. The repertoire includes approximately 54,000 clones, roughly 78% of them detected once, and 3% to 3.5% sits in the top ten. The CDR3 has 16 amino acids. With V trimmed by 6 bases and J by 3 bases, 12 bases remained unmatched. Germline lookup yields CDR1 LGHNA and CDR2 YNFKEQ. J is TRBJ1-2 and V is TRBV4-2, with 8 bases lining up with TRBD1. The sequenced material came from blood. This clonotype originated in a person aged 35 to 50 with breast cancer. CDR3 DNA sequence: TGTGCCAGCAGTCAGAGGTCGACAGGGGAGGACTATGGCTACACCTTC. It codes for CASSQRSTGEDYGYTF.